Listed below are T cell receptor beta chains from one sample, sequenced in a study of blood T cell repertoires in COVID-19. The protocol was immunoSEQ multiplex PCR, while the TCRdb copy is restricted to in-frame clones and leaves out a portion. The data show about 190,000 clones, 88% seen once. The sequenced sample consisted of peripheral blood. Receptors originate from a human donor in a cohort sampled during active COVID-19. CDR3s include the opening cysteine and the closing phenylalanine or tryptophan. The D gene is left open where the match is weak. Expanded clones are given a class, and other clones once, few, many or no size at all.

J gene: TRBJ1-1
clone size: .
D gene: TRBD1
V gene: TRBV7-2
CDR3 protein: CASSLKLGGQGPNTEAFF
CDR3 DNA: TGTGCCAGCAGCTTAAAATTGGGGGGACAGGGGCCGAACACTGAAGCTTTCTTT

J gene: TRBJ2-5
clone size: .
D gene: .
V gene: TRBV10-1
CDR3 protein: CASSESRQGSETQYF
CDR3 DNA: TGCGCCAGCAGTGAGTCGCGGCAGGGTTCAGAGACCCAGTACTTC

J gene: TRBJ2-3
clone size: once
D gene: .
V gene: TRBV6-2/TRBV6-3
CDR3 protein: CASSYIAGRSTDTQYF
CDR3 DNA: TGTGCCAGCAGTTACATCGCGGGGCGGTCCACAGATACGCAGTATTTT

J gene: TRBJ2-2
clone size: .
D gene: .
V gene: TRBV9
CDR3 protein: CASSARLVSVTGELFF
CDR3 DNA: TGTGCCAGCAGCGCACGGCTAGTGAGTGTCACCGGGGAGCTGTTTTTT

J gene: TRBJ1-3
clone size: once
D gene: .
V gene: TRBV2
CDR3 protein: CASSDGHSGNTIYF
CDR3 DNA: TGTGCCAGCAGTGATGGACACTCTGGAAACACCATATATTTT

J gene: TRBJ1-3
clone size: .
D gene: .
V gene: TRBV6-2/TRBV6-3
CDR3 protein: CASSPPGPNMRGNTIYF
CDR3 DNA: TGTGCCAGCAGCCCCCCAGGCCCCAACATGCGTGGAAACACCATATATTTT

J gene: TRBJ2-7
clone size: .
D gene: TRBD1
V gene: TRBV14
CDR3 protein: CASSPMQGTGNGEQYF
CDR3 DNA: TGTGCCAGCAGCCCGATGCAAGGGACAGGGAATGGCGAGCAGTACTTC

J gene: TRBJ2-2
clone size: .
D gene: TRBD1
V gene: TRBV7-8
CDR3 protein: CASSLTGGAHTGELFF
CDR3 DNA: TGTGCCAGCAGCTTAACAGGGGGCGCGCACACCGGGGAGCTGTTTTTT

J gene: TRBJ2-7
clone size: .
D gene: TRBD1
V gene: TRBV7-2
CDR3 protein: CASSLAGQGSEQYF
CDR3 DNA: TGTGCCAGCAGCTTAGCGGGACAGGGCTCCGAGCAGTACTTC

J gene: TRBJ1-1
clone size: .
D gene: .
V gene: TRBV6-2/TRBV6-3
CDR3 protein: CASSYPPGGGGEAFF
CDR3 DNA: TGTGCCAGCAGTTACCCCCCTGGCGGGGGCGGTGAAGCTTTCTTT

J gene: TRBJ1-6
clone size: .
D gene: .
V gene: TRBV6-5
CDR3 protein: CATGGRTNSPLHF
CDR3 DNA: TGCGCGACCGGGGGGAGGACGAATTCACCCCTCCACTTT

J gene: TRBJ1-5
clone size: .
D gene: .
V gene: TRBV20-1
CDR3 protein: CSASSDALGVYSNQPQHF
CDR3 DNA: TGCAGTGCTAGTTCTGACGCCCTAGGGGTTTATAGCAATCAGCCCCAGCATTTT

J gene: TRBJ2-3
clone size: .
D gene: .
V gene: TRBV18
CDR3 protein: CASSRALPDTQYF
CDR3 DNA: TGTGCCAGCTCACGGGCATTGCCAGATACGCAGTATTTT

J gene: TRBJ1-5
clone size: few
D gene: .
V gene: TRBV3-1/TRBV3-2
CDR3 protein: CASSQDNSAPQHF
CDR3 DNA: TGTGCCAGCAGCCAAGATAACTCCGCGCCCCAGCATTTT

J gene: TRBJ2-5
clone size: .
D gene: TRBD1
V gene: TRBV4-3
CDR3 protein: CASSQDVGGAETQYF
CDR3 DNA: TGCGCCAGCAGCCAAGATGTAGGGGGCGCAGAGACCCAGTACTTC

J gene: TRBJ2-7
clone size: .
D gene: .
V gene: TRBV21-1
CDR3 protein: CASSISGTRGDHSLYEQYF
CDR3 DNA: TGTGCCAGCAGCATATCAGGGACGCGGGGGGACCATAGCCTATACGAGCAGTACTTC

J gene: TRBJ1-6
clone size: .
D gene: .
V gene: TRBV2
CDR3 protein: CASSVTSGDSPLHF
CDR3 DNA: TGTGCCAGCAGTGTTACCTCAGGGGATTCACCTCTCCACTTT

J gene: TRBJ2-5
clone size: .
D gene: TRBD1
V gene: TRBV3-1/TRBV3-2
CDR3 protein: CASSPGQGTWETQYF
CDR3 DNA: TGTGCCAGCAGCCCGGGACAGGGGACCTGGGAGACCCAGTACTTC

J gene: TRBJ1-2
clone size: .
D gene: TRBD1
V gene: TRBV27
CDR3 protein: CASRRTGVGGYTF
CDR3 DNA: TGTGCCAGCAGACGAACAGGGGTGGGCGGCTACACCTTC

J gene: TRBJ2-1
clone size: .
D gene: TRBD1
V gene: TRBV7-9
CDR3 protein: CASSHQGVSYNEQFF
CDR3 DNA: TGTGCCAGCAGCCATCAGGGGGTCTCCTACAATGAGCAGTTCTTC

J gene: TRBJ2-6
clone size: .
D gene: TRBD2
V gene: TRBV29-1
CDR3 protein: CSVEDRGAGGPSRSGANVLTF
CDR3 DNA: TGCAGCGTTGAAGATCGGGGGGCGGGAGGGCCTTCTCGATCTGGGGCCAACGTCCTGACTTTC

J gene: TRBJ2-1
clone size: .
D gene: .
V gene: TRBV6-2/TRBV6-3
CDR3 protein: CASSSLAGEQFF
CDR3 DNA: TGTGCCAGCAGTTCCTTGGCGGGGGAGCAGTTCTTC

J gene: TRBJ1-2
clone size: .
D gene: .
V gene: TRBV19
CDR3 protein: CASNGEASANYGYTF
CDR3 DNA: TGTGCCAGTAATGGAGAGGCTTCCGCTAACTATGGCTACACCTTC

J gene: TRBJ2-7
clone size: .
D gene: TRBD1
V gene: TRBV29-1
CDR3 protein: CSVTGVLVAEQYF
CDR3 DNA: TGCAGCGTTACAGGGGTCTTGGTGGCCGAGCAGTACTTC

J gene: TRBJ2-7
clone size: .
D gene: TRBD1
V gene: TRBV7-2
CDR3 protein: CASSLTGAPHEQYF
CDR3 DNA: TGTGCCAGCAGCCTGACAGGGGCCCCCCACGAGCAGTACTTC

J gene: TRBJ2-2
clone size: .
D gene: TRBD2
V gene: TRBV4-3
CDR3 protein: CASSPNLLAGGNTGELFF
CDR3 DNA: TGCGCCAGCAGCCCCAACCTTCTGGCGGGGGGGAACACCGGGGAGCTGTTTTTT

J gene: TRBJ2-1
clone size: .
D gene: TRBD1
V gene: TRBV2
CDR3 protein: CASSAQGSSYNEQFF
CDR3 DNA: TGTGCCAGCAGTGCACAGGGGAGCTCCTACAATGAGCAGTTCTTC

J gene: TRBJ1-1
clone size: .
D gene: TRBD1
V gene: TRBV6-6
CDR3 protein: CASSWTGNTEAFF
CDR3 DNA: TGTGCCAGCAGTTGGACAGGCAACACTGAAGCTTTCTTT

J gene: TRBJ1-3
clone size: .
D gene: TRBD1
V gene: TRBV18
CDR3 protein: CASSPQTGTAGNTIYF
CDR3 DNA: TGTGCCAGCTCACCCCAGACTGGGACAGCTGGAAACACCATATATTTT

J gene: TRBJ2-2
clone size: .
D gene: TRBD1
V gene: TRBV7-2
CDR3 protein: CASSLDRGNTGELFF
CDR3 DNA: TGTGCCAGCAGCTTGGACAGGGGGAACACCGGGGAGCTGTTTTTT

J gene: TRBJ2-3
clone size: .
D gene: .
V gene: TRBV7-9
CDR3 protein: CASSPYGLAYTSTDTQYF
CDR3 DNA: TGTGCCAGCAGCCCCTATGGACTGGCTTATACTAGCACAGATACGCAGTATTTT

J gene: TRBJ2-7
clone size: .
D gene: .
V gene: TRBV18
CDR3 protein: CASSPRGAYEQYF
CDR3 DNA: TGTGCCAGCTCACCACGGGGGGCCTACGAGCAGTACTTC

J gene: TRBJ2-7
clone size: .
D gene: .
V gene: TRBV19
CDR3 protein: CASSPRQSAIQYF
CDR3 DNA: TGTGCCAGTAGTCCCCGACAGTCTGCAATACAGTACTTC

J gene: TRBJ2-5
clone size: .
D gene: .
V gene: TRBV6-5
CDR3 protein: CASSPRGPQETQYF
CDR3 DNA: TGTGCCAGCAGTCCGCGGGGCCCTCAAGAGACCCAGTACTTC

J gene: TRBJ1-2
clone size: .
D gene: .
V gene: TRBV4-1
CDR3 protein: CASSQDGALGYTF
CDR3 DNA: TGCGCCAGCAGCCAAGATGGGGCTCTTGGCTACACCTTC

J gene: TRBJ2-7
clone size: .
D gene: .
V gene: TRBV30
CDR3 protein: CAWRLAGDYEQYF
CDR3 DNA: TGTGCCTGGAGATTGGCCGGGGATTACGAGCAGTACTTC

J gene: TRBJ2-2
clone size: .
D gene: TRBD1
V gene: TRBV5-4
CDR3 protein: CASSPDRVRSGELFF
CDR3 DNA: TGTGCCAGCAGCCCGGACAGGGTTAGGTCCGGGGAGCTGTTTTTT

J gene: TRBJ1-1
clone size: .
D gene: .
V gene: TRBV2
CDR3 protein: CASRVTGLGAFF
CDR3 DNA: TGTGCCAGCAGGGTCACAGGGTTGGGAGCTTTCTTT

J gene: TRBJ2-3
clone size: .
D gene: TRBD2
V gene: TRBV4-3
CDR3 protein: CASSQGLAGPVADTQYF
CDR3 DNA: TGCGCCAGCAGCCAAGGACTAGCGGGGCCGGTTGCAGATACGCAGTATTTT

J gene: TRBJ2-2
clone size: .
D gene: TRBD2
V gene: TRBV7-2
CDR3 protein: CASSNTGLADSLGGELFF
CDR3 DNA: TGTGCCAGCAGCAACACGGGACTAGCGGATTCTTTAGGCGGGGAGCTGTTTTTT

J gene: TRBJ2-5
clone size: .
D gene: TRBD1
V gene: TRBV4-3
CDR3 protein: CASSQALDRGQETQYF
CDR3 DNA: TGCGCCAGCAGCCAAGCCCTGGACAGGGGGCAAGAGACCCAGTACTTC

J gene: TRBJ1-5
clone size: .
D gene: TRBD1
V gene: TRBV19
CDR3 protein: CASCDRANQPQHF
CDR3 DNA: TGTGCCAGTTGTGACAGGGCGAATCAGCCCCAGCATTTT